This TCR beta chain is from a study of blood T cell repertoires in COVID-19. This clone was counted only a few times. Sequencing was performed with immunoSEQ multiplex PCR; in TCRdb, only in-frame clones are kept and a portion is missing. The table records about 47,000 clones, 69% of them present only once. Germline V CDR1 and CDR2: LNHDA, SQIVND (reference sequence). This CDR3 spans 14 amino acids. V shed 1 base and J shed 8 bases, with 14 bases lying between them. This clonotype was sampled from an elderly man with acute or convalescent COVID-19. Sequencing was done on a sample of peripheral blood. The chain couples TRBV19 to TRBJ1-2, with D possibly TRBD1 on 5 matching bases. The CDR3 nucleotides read TGTGCCAGTAGTATAGCGGGCCAGGGTGGGGGCTACACCTTC. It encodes CASSIAGQGGGYTF.